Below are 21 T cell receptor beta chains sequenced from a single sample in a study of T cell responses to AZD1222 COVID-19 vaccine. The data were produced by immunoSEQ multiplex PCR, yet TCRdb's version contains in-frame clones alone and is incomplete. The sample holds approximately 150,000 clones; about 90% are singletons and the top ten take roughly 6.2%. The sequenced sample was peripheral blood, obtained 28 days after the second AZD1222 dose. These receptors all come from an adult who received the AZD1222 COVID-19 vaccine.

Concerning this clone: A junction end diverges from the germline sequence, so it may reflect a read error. Written as DNA, the CDR3 is TGCGCCCGCAGCCGGGGGAGGAGGGCAGAGGAATCACCCCTCCACTTT. Translating it yields CARSRGRRAEESPLHF. The chain employs TRBV4-1 and TRBJ1-6; tentatively, D is TRBD1 (5 bases). CDR1 MGHRA and CDR2 YSYEKL come from the germline V gene. CDR3 length: 16 amino acids.

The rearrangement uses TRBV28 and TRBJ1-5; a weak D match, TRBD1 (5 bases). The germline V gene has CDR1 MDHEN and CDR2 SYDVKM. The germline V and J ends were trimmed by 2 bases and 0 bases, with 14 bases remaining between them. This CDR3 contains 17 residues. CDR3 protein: CASSLPGGTDSNQPQHF. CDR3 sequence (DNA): TGTGCCAGCAGTTTACCGGGAGGGACGGATAGCAATCAGCCCCAGCATTTT.

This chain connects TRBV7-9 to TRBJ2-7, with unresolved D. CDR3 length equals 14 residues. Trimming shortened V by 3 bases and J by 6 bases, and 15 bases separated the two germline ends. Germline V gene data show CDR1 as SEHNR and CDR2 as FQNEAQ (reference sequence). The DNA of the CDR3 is TGTGCCAGCAGCTTGGGGTCGGAAATAGGCGAGCAGTACTTC. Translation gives CASSLGSEIGEQYF.

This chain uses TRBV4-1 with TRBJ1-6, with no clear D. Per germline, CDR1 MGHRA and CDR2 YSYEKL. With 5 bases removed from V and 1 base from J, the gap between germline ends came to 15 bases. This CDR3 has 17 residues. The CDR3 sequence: CASSEGWGASYNSPLHF. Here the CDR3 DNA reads TGCGCCAGCAGCGAGGGATGGGGAGCTTCCTATAATTCACCCCTCCACTTT.

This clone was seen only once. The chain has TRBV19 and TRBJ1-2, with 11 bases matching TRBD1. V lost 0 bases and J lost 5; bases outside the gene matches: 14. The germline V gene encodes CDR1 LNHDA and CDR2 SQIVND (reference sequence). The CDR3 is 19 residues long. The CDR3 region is CASSIDSRTGGSKGYGYTF. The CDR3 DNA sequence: TGTGCCAGTAGTATAGACTCCCGGACAGGGGGCTCAAAAGGGTATGGCTACACCTTC. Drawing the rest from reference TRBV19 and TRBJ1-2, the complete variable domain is DGGITQSPKYLFRKEGQNVTLSCEQNLNHDAMYWYRQDPGQGLRLIYYSQIVNDFQKGDIAEGYSVSREKKESFPLTVTSAQKNPTAFYLCASSIDSRTGGSKGYGYTFGSGTRLTVV.

The DNA of the CDR3 is TGTGCCAGCAGGGATATGCTACAGGGTAGGGGCTACACCTTC. It is translated as CASRDMLQGRGYTF. The J gene is TRBJ1-2, the V gene TRBV5-4, with D perhaps matching TRBD1 (6 bases). In germline, CDR1 is SGHNT, CDR2 YYREEE (reference sequence). V lost 5 bases and J 8 bases, leaving 19 bases between the germline ends. There are 14 residues in the CDR3.

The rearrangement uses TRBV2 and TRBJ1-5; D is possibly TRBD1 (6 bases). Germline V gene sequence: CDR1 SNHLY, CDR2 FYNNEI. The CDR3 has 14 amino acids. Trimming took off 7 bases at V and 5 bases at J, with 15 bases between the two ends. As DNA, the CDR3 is TGTGCCAGCAACACGCAGGGGCGGTATCAGCCCCAGCATTTT. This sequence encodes CASNTQGRYQPQHF.

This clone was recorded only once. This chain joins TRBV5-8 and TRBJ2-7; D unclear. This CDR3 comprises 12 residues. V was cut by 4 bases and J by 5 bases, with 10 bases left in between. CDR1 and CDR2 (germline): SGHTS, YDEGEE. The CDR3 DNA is TGTGCCAGCAGCATCACAAGACACGAGCAGTACTTC. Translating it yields CASSITRHEQYF.

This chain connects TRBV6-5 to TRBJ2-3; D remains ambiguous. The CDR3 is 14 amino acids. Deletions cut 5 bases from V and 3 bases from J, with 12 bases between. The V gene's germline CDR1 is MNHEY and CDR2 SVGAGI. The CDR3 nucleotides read TGTGCCAGCAGTCTCACGAAACGAACAGATACGCAGTATTTT. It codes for CASSLTKRTDTQYF.

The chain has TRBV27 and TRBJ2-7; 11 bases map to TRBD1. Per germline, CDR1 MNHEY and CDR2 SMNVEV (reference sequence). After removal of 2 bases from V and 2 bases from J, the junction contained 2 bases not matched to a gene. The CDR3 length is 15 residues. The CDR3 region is CASSLGTGGTYEQYF. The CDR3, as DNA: TGTGCCAGCAGTTTAGGGACAGGGGGAACCTACGAGCAGTACTTC.

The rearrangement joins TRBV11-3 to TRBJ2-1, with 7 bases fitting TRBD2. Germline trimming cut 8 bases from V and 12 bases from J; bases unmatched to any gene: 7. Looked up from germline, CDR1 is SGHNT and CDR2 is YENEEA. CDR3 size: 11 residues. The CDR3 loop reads CASSSGIVQFF. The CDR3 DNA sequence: TGTGCCAGCTCCAGCGGGATAGTGCAGTTCTTC.

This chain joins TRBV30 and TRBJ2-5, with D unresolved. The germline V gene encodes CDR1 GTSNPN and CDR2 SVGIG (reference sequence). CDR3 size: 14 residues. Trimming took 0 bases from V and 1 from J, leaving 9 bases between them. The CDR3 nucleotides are TGTGCCTGGAGTGTCAAAACTCTCCAAGAGACCCAGTACTTC. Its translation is CAWSVKTLQETQYF.

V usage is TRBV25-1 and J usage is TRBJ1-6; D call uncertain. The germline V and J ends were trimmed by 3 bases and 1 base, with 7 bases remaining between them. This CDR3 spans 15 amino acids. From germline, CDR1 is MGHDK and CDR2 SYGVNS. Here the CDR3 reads CASSDLGSYNSPLHF. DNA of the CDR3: TGTGCCAGCAGTGATTTGGGGTCCTATAATTCACCCCTCCACTTT.

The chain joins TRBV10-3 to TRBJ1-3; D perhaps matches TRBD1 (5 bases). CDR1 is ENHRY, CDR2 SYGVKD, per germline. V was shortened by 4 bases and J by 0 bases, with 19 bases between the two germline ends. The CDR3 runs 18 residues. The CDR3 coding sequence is TGTGCCATCAGTGCGTCAGGGCTTCCTGAACTCTCTGGAAACACCATATATTTT. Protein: CAISASGLPELSGNTIYF.

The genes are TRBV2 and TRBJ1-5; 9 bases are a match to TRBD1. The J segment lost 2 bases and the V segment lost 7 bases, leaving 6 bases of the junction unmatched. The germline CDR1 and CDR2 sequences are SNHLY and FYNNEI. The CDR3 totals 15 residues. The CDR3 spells CASNLRQGGNQPQHF. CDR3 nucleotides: TGTGCCAGCAACCTCAGACAGGGGGGCAATCAGCCCCAGCATTTT.

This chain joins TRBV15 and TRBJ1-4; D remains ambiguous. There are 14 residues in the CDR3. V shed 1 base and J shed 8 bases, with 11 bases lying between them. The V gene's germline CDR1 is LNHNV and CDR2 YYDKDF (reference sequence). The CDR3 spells CATSRGTEDEKLFF. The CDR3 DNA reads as TGTGCCACCAGCAGAGGTACAGAGGACGAAAAACTGTTTTTT.

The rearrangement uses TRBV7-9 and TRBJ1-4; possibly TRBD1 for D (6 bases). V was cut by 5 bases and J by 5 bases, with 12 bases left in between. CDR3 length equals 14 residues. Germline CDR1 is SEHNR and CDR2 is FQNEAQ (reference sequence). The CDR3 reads CASSPGQMNEKLFF. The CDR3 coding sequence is TGTGCCAGCAGCCCGGGACAAATGAATGAAAAACTGTTTTTT.

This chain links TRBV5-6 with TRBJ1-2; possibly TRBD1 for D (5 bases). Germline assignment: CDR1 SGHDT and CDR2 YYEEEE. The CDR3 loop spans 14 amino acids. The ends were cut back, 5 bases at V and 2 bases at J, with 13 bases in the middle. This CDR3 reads CASRPSGANYGYTF. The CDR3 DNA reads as TGTGCCAGCAGACCTTCCGGGGCCAACTATGGCTACACCTTC.

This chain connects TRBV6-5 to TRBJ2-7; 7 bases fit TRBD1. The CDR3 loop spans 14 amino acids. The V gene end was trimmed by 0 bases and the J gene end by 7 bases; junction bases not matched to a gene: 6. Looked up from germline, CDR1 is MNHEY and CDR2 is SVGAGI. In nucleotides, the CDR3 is TGTGCCAGCAGTTACTCCGGACAGGTTAGGGAGCAGTACTTC. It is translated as CASSYSGQVREQYF.

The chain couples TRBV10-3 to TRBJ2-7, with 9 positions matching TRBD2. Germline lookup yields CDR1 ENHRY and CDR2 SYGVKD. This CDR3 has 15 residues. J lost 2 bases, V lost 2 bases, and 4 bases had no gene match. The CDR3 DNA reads TGTGCCATCAGTGAGATAGCGGGAGCCACCTACGAGCAGTACTTC. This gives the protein CAISEIAGATYEQYF.

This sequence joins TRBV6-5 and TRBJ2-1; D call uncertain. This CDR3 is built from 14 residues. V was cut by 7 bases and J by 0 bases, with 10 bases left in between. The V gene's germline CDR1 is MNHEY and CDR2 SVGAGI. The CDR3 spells CASMPTSSYNEQFF. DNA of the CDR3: TGTGCCAGCATGCCCACGAGCTCCTACAATGAGCAGTTCTTC.